This T cell receptor beta chain was identified in a study of cytomegalovirus exposure and HLA in healthy donors. The study, taken as a whole, reports: Upon later analysis, TCR association rates were observed to vary by HLA locus, being highest for DRB1 and lowest for HLA-C. Trimming of TCR beta V- and J-genes showed a link, identified in a later analysis, to a missense DCLRE1C variant.

PCR used 60 Vbeta primers and 13 Jbeta primers. Only in-frame clones appear in the TCRdb table, and some are missing; sequencing was by immunoSEQ multiplex PCR. Among 130,000 or so clones listed, 74% were seen once. In regard to this clone: Its antigen is currently unknown.

CDR3 length: 13 residues. Trimming left V 3 bases short and J 6 bases short, with 8 bases between. Germline CDR1 reads LNHDA; CDR2 reads SQIVND (reference sequence). The receptor comes from a male donor in good health and CMV-seronegative. The sample taken for sequencing was PBMCs. The gene calls are TRBV19 and TRBJ2-2; no clear D. For the CDR3, the DNA is TGTGCCAGTAGTATTTTTGCGGCCGGGGAGCTGTTTTTT. Protein sequence: CASSIFAAGELFF.